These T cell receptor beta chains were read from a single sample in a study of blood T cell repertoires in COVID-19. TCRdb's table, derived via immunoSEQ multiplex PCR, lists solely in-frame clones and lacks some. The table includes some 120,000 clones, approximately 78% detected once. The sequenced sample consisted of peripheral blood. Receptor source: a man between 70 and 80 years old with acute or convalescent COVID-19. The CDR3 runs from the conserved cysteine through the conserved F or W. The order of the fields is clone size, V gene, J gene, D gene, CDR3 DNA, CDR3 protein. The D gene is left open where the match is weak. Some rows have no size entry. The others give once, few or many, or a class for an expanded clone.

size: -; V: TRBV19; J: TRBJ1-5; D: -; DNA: TGTGCCAGTAGTATACAACAGGCCCCACAGCCCCAGCATTTT; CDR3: CASSIQQAPQPQHF
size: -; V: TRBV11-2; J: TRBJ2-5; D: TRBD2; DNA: TGTGCCAGCACCCGGGGGGGGCTGACGGTCGAGACCCAGTACTTC; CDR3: CASTRGGLTVETQYF
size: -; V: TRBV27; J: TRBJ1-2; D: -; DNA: TGTGCCAGCAGTTTAAACGCAGACTTCTATGGCTACACCTTC; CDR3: CASSLNADFYGYTF
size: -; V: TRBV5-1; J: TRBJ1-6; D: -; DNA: TGCGCCAGCAGCTTGAACCGGATTCAAGGGGATTCACCCCTCCACTTT; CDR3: CASSLNRIQGDSPLHF
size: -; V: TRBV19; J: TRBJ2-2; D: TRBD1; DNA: TGTGCCAGTAGTTCCCCTAGTGGACAGGGGGCTAAATCGGACACCGGGGAGCTGTTTTTT; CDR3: CASSSPSGQGAKSDTGELFF
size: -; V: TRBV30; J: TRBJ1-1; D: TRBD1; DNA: TGTGCCTGGGCTACAGGGGGCTTGAACACTGAAGCTTTCTTT; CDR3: CAWATGGLNTEAFF
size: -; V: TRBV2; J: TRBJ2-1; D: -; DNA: TGTGCCAGCAGTGAGTCTCTAGCAGGCAATGAGCAGTTCTTC; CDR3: CASSESLAGNEQFF
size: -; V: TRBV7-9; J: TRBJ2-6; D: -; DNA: TGTGCCAGCAGCTTAGAATGGGGACAATTCTCTGGGGCCAACGTCCTGACTTTC; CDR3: CASSLEWGQFSGANVLTF
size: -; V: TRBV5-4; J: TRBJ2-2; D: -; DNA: TGTGCCAGCAGCTTGGCCACCGGGCAGGGCCTCACCGGGGAGCTGTTTTTT; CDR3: CASSLATGQGLTGELFF
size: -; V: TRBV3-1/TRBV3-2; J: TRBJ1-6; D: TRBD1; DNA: TGTGCCAGCAGCCGATCCGACAGGGTAGACTCACCCCTCCACTTT; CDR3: CASSRSDRVDSPLHF
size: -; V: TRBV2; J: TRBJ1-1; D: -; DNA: TGTGCCAGCAGACGGGACACCACAATAGCTGAAGCTTTCTTT; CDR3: CASRRDTTIAEAFF
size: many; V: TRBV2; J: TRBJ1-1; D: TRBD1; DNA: TGTGCCAGCAAATGGACAGGGTTTACCACTGAAGCTTTCTTT; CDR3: CASKWTGFTTEAFF
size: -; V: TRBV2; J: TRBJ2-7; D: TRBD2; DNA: TGTGCCAGCAGTTCGGGGGGAAGGGGCTACGAGCAGTACTTC; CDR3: CASSSGGRGYEQYF
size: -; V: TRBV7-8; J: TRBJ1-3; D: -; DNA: TGTGCCAGCAGCTCGGGGGGCGCTGGAAACACCATATATTTT; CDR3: CASSSGGAGNTIYF
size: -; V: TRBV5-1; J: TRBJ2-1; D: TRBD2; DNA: TGCGCCAGCACGGCCACTAGCGCTAACAATGAGCAGTTCTTC; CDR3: CASTATSANNEQFF
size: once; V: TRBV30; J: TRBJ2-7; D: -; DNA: TGTGCCTGCCAACTAGGGGGAGACTCCTACGAGCAGTACTTC; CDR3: CACQLGGDSYEQYF
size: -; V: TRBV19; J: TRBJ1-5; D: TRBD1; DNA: TGTGCCAGTAGTATAGAATCCACAGGGGGGAATCAGCCCCAGCATTTT; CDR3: CASSIESTGGNQPQHF
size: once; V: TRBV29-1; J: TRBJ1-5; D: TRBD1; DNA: TGCAGCGTCGCACAGGGGGCGGGGGGCAATCAGCCCCAGCATTTT; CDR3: CSVAQGAGGNQPQHF
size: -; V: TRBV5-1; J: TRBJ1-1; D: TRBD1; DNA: TGCGCCAGCAGCCTAGGGGGCCAAGCTGAAGCTTTCTTT; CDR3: CASSLGGQAEAFF
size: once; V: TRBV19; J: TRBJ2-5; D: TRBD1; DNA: TGTGCCAGTAGTAAGGACAGGGGACACGAGACCCAGTACTTC; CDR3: CASSKDRGHETQYF
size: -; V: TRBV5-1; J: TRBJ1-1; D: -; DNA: TGCGCCAGCAGCCGTAGGGACTCCAACACTGAAGCTTTCTTT; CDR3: CASSRRDSNTEAFF
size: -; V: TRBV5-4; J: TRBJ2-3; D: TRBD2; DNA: TGTGCCAGCAGGGCGGGAGGTACAGATACGCAGTATTTT; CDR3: CASRAGGTDTQYF
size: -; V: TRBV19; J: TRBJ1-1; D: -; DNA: TGTGCCAGGTTACAGGGCATGAACACTGAAGCTTTCTTT; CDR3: CARLQGMNTEAFF
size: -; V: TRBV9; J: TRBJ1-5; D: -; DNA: TGTGCCAGCAGCGTAGCACCGGATCAGCCCCAGCATTTT; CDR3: CASSVAPDQPQHF
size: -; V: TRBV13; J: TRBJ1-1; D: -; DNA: -; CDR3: CASSFGAGRIGTEAFF
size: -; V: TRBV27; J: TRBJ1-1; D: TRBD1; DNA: TGTGCCAGCAGTTCACGGACAGGGGGTATGAGGACTGAAGCTTTCTTT; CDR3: CASSSRTGGMRTEAFF
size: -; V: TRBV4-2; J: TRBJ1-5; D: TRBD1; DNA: TGTGCCAGCAGATATACGACAGGGGGCAATCAGCCCCAGCATTTT; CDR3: CASRYTTGGNQPQHF
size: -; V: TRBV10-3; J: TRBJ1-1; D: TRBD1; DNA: TGTGCCATCAGAAGTTACAGGGGGGGAACTGAAGCTTTCTTT; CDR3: CAIRSYRGGTEAFF
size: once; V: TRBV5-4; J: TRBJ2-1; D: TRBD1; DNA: TGTGCCAGCAGTGGGGACAGCAGCTCCTACAATGAGCAGTTCTTC; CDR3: CASSGDSSSYNEQFF
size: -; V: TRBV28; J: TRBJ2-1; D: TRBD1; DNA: TGTGCCAGCAGTGTACCGGGACAGTACAATGAGCAGTTCTTC; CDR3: CASSVPGQYNEQFF
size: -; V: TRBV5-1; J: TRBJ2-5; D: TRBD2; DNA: TGCGCCAGCAGCTTAAGGCGGGGGGCGACATATCAAGAGACCCAGTACTTC; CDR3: CASSLRRGATYQETQYF
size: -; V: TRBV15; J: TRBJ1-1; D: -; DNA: TGTGCCACCAGCACATACTCCTTGAACACTGAAGCTTTCTTT; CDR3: CATSTYSLNTEAFF
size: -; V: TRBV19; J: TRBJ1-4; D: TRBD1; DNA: TGTGCCAGTAGTCAAGGACAGGTTCCTAATGAAAAACTGTTTTTT; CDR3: CASSQGQVPNEKLFF
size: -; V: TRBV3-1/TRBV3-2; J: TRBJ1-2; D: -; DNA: TGTGCCAGCAGTAAGCTACAGCACTATGGCTACACCTTC; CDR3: CASSKLQHYGYTF
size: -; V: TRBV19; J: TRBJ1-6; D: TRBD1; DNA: TGTGCCAGTAGTATTCAGGGGGGACCCCTCCACTTT; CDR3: CASSIQGGPLHF
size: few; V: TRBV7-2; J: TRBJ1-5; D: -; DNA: TGTGCCAGCAGCCCCCGCCCCGGGTTGGGCAATCAGCCCCAGCATTTT; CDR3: CASSPRPGLGNQPQHF
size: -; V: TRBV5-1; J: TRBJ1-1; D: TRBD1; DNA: TGCGCCAGCAGAGCGGGACAGGGGGCTGATTGGACTGAAGCTTTCTTT; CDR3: CASRAGQGADWTEAFF
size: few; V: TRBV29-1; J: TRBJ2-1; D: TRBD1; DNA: TGCAGCGTTGAAGATCATCAGGGGGCGGATGAGCAGTTCTTC; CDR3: CSVEDHQGADEQFF
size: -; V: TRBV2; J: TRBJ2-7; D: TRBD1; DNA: TGTGCCAGCATAAAACAGGGGAGAATCGACGAGCAGTACTTC; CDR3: CASIKQGRIDEQYF
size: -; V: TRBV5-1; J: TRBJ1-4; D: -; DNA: TGCGCCAGCATGGGTCAGGGGAGTGAAAAACTGTTTTTT; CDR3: CASMGQGSEKLFF
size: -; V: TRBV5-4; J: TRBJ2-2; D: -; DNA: TGTGCCAGCACCACTGTAAACACCGGGGAGCTGTTTTTT; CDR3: CASTTVNTGELFF
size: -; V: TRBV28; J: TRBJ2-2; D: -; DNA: TGTGCCAGCATAACCCCCGACAGGACCAGGACTTCGAACACCGGGGAGCTGTTTTTT; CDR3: CASITPDRTRTSNTGELFF
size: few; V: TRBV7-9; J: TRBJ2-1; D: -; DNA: TGTGCCAGCAGCTTAGGGAGGGCCCTTGAGCAGTTCTTC; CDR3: CASSLGRALEQFF
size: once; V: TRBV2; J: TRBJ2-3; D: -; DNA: TGTGCCAGCAGTGACTCCACAGATACGCAGTATTTT; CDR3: CASSDSTDTQYF
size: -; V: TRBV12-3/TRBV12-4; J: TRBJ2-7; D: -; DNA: TGTGCCAGCAGTTTAGGGGGAGGAGAGCAGTACTTC; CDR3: CASSLGGGEQYF
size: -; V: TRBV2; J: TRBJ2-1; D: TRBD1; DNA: TGTGCCAGCAGGACAGGGGCGCCTGAGCAGTTCTTC; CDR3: CASRTGAPEQFF
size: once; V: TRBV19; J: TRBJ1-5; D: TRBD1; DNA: TGTGCCAGTAGTTATCGACTTGGGACAGGGGATCAGCCCCAGCATTTT; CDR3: CASSYRLGTGDQPQHF
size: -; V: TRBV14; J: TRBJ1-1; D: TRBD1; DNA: TGTGCCAGCAGCGAAGACAGGGTCACTGAAGCTTTCTTT; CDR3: CASSEDRVTEAFF
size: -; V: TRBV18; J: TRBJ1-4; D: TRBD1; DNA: TGTGCCAGCTCATCGGGACAGGGAACTAATGAAAAACTGTTTTTT; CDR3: CASSSGQGTNEKLFF